This T cell receptor (beta chain) derives from a study of cytomegalovirus exposure and HLA in healthy donors. Looked up from germline, CDR1 is SGHAT and CDR2 is FQNNGV. This CDR3 region has 12 residues. Deletions cut 4 bases from V and 6 bases from J, with 6 bases between. PCR amplification relied on 60 Vbeta primers (plus 13 Jbeta primers). In the authors' workflow: Among the unique TCR beta chains that a later analysis counted, 75 million to 85 million in all, about 10 million were shared. TCRdb's table, derived via immunoSEQ multiplex PCR, lists solely in-frame clones and lacks some. The V and J calls and clone size come from that table; D and trimming were worked out from the DNA. Of about 140,000 clones listed, around four fifths are singletons.

The clonotype originates from a male donor in good health and CMV-seropositive. The chain employs TRBV11-2 and TRBJ2-2; D is unresolved. The material sequenced was PBMCs. The CDR3 region has the DNA TGTGCCAGCAGCTCCCTCGCCGGGGAGCTGTTTTTT. Translating it yields CASSSLAGELFF.